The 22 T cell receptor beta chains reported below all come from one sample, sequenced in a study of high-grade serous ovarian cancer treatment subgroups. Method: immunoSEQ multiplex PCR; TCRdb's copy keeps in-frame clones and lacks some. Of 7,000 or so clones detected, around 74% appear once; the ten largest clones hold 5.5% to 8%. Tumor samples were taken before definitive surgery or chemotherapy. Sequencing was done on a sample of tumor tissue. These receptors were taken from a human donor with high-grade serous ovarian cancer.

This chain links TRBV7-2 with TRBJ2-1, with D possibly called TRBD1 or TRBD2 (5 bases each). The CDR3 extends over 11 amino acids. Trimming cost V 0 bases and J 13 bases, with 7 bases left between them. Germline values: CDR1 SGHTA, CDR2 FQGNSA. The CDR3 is CASSLAGDQFF. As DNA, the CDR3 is TGTGCCAGCAGCTTAGCGGGGGACCAGTTCTTC. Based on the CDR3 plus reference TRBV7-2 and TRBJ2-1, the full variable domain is GAGVSQSPSNKVTEKGKDVELRCDPISGHTALYWYRQSLGQGLEFLIYFQGNSAPDKSGLPSDRFSAERTGGSVSTLTIQRTQQEDSAVYLCASSLAGDQFFGPGTRLTVL.

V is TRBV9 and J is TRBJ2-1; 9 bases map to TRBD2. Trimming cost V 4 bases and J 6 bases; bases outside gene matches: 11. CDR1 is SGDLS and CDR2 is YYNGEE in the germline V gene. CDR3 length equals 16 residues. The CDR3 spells CASSSSGTSPFNEQFF. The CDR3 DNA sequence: TGTGCCAGCAGCTCCTCCGGGACTAGCCCTTTCAATGAGCAGTTCTTC.

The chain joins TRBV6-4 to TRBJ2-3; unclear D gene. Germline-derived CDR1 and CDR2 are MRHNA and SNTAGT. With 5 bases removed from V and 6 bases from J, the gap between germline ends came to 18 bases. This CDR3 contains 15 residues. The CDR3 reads CASSYRHDLTDTQYF. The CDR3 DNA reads TGTGCCAGCAGTTACCGGCACGACCTAACGGATACGCAGTATTTT.

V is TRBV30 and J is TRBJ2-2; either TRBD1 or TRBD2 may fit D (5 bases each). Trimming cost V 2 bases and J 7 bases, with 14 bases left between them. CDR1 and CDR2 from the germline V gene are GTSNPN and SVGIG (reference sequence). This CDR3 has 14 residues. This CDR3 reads CAWSLRGERGELFF. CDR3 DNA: TGTGCCTGGAGTCTGAGAGGGGAGCGCGGGGAGCTGTTTTTT.

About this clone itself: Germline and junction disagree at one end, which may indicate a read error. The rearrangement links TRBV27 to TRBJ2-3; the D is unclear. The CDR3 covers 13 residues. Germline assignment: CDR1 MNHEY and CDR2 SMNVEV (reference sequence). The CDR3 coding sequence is TGTGCCAGCAGTTTAAATCCTGGCCGACCCCGAGATTTT. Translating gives CASSLNPGRPRDF.

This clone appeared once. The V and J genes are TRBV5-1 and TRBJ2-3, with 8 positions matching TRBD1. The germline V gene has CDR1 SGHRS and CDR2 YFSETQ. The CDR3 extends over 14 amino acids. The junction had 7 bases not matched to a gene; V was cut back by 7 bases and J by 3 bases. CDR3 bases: TGCGCCAGCGGACAGGGAAAAGGAACAGATACGCAGTATTTT. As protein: CASGQGKGTDTQYF.

The CDR3 sequence: CASSTGPSNTGELFF. The CDR3 DNA is TGTGCCAGCAGCACGGGACCGTCGAACACCGGGGAGCTGTTTTTT. The chain couples TRBV9 to TRBJ2-2; perhaps D is TRBD1 or TRBD2 (5 bases each). The CDR3 runs 15 residues. Germline-derived CDR1 and CDR2 are SGDLS and YYNGEE. V gave up 4 bases and J gave up 0 bases, with 10 bases separating them.

CDR3 sequence: CASSGGSEPQHF. In DNA form, the CDR3 reads TGTGCCAGCAGTGGGGGCAGCGAGCCCCAGCATTTT. The gene calls are TRBV2 and TRBJ1-5; maybe TRBD1 (5 bases). This CDR3 contains 12 residues. V lost 4 bases, J lost 8 bases, and 9 bases lay in between. Germline V gives CDR1 SNHLY, CDR2 FYNNEI.

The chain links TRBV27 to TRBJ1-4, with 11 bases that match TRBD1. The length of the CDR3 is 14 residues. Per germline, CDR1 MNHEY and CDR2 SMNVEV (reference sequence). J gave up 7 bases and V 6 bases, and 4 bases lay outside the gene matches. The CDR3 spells CASRGTGGGEKLFF. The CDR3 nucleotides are TGTGCCAGCAGGGGGACAGGGGGTGGTGAAAAACTGTTTTTT.

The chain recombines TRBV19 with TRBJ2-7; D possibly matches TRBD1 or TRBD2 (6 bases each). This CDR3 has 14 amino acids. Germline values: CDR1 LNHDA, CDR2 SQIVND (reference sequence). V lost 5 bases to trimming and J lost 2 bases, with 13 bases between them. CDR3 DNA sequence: TGTGCCAGTAGTCCTGGTCGGGGGCCCTACGAGCAGTACTTC. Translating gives CASSPGRGPYEQYF.

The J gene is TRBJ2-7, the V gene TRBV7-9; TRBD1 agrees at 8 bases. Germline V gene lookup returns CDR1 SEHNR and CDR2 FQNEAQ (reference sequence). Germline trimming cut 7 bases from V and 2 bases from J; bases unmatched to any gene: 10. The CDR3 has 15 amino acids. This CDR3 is CASTLVGTGPYEQYF. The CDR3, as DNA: TGTGCCAGCACCCTGGTGGGGACAGGTCCCTACGAGCAGTACTTC. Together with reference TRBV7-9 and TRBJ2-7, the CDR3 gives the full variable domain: DTGVSQNPRHKITKRGQNVTFRCDPISEHNRLYWYRQTLGQGPEFLTYFQNEAQLEKSRLLSDRFSAERPKGSFSTLEIQRTEQGDSAMYLCASTLVGTGPYEQYFGPGTRLTVT.

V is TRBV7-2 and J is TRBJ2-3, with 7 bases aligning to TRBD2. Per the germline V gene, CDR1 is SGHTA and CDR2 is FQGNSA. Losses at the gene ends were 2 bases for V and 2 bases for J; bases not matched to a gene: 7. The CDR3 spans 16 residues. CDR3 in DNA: TGTGCCAGCAGCTTATGGCGGGAGTATATCACAGATACGCAGTATTTT. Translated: CASSLWREYITDTQYF.

The CDR3 reads CASSPTSGSEEYEQYF. The DNA of the CDR3 is TGTGCCAGCTCACCGACTAGCGGGAGCGAAGAATACGAGCAGTACTTC. The genes are TRBV18 and TRBJ2-7; TRBD2 aligns across 12 bases. Per germline, CDR1 KGHSH and CDR2 LQKENI. The CDR3 covers 16 residues. V shed 3 bases and J 4 bases; nucleotides not matched to a gene: 7.

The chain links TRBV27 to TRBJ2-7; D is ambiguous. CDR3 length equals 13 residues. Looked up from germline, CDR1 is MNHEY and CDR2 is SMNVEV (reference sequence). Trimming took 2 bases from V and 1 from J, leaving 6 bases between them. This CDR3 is CASSLGQSYEQYF. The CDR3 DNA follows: TGTGCCAGCAGTTTAGGTCAGTCCTACGAGCAGTACTTC.

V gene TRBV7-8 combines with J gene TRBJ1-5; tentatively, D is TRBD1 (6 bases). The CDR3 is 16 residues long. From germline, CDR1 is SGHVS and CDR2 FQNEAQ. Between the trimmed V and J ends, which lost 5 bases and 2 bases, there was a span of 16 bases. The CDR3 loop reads CASSLHRDHGNQPQHF. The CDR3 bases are TGTGCCAGCAGCCTACACAGGGACCATGGCAATCAGCCCCAGCATTTT.

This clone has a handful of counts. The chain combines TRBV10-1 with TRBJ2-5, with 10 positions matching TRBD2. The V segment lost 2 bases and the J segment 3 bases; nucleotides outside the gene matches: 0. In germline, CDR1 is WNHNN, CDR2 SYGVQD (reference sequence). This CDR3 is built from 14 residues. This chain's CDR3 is CASSEGLAEETQYF. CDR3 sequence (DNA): TGCGCCAGCAGTGAGGGACTAGCGGAAGAGACCCAGTACTTC.

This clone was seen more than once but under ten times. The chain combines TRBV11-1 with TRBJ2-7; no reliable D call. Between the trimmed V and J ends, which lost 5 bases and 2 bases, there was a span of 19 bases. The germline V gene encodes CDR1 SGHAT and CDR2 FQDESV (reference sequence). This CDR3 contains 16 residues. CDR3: CASSLLSMGGPYEQYF. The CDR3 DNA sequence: TGTGCCAGCAGCCTCCTTTCAATGGGCGGCCCCTACGAGCAGTACTTC.

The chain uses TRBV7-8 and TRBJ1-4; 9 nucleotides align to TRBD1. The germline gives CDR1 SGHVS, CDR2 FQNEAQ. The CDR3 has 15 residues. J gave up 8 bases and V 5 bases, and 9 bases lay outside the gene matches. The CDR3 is CASSRIQGAGEKLFF. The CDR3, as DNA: TGTGCCAGCAGCCGGATACAGGGGGCAGGGGAAAAACTGTTTTTT.

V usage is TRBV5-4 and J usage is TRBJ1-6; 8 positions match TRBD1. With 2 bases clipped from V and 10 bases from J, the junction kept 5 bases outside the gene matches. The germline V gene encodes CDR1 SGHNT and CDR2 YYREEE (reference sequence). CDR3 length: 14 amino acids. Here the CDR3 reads CASSLQGERSPLHF. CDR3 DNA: TGTGCCAGCAGCTTACAGGGGGAGAGATCACCCCTCCACTTT.

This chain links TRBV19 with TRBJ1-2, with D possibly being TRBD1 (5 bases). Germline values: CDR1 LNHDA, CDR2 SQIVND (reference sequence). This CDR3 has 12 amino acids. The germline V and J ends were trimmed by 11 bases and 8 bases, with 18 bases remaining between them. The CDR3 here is CALGDLGWGYTF. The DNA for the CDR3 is TGTGCCTTGGGGGACCTCGGTTGGGGCTACACCTTC.

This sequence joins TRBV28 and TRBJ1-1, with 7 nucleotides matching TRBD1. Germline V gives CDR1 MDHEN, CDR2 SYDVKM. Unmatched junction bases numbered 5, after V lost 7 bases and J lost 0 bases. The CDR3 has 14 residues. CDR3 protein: CASTMTGMNTEAFF. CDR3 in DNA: TGTGCCAGCACCATGACAGGGATGAACACTGAAGCTTTCTTT.

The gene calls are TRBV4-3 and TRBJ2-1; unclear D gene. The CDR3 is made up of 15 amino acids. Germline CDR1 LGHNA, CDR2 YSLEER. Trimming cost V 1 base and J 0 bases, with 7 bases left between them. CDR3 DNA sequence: TGCGCCAGCAGCCAAGCTCATAGCTCCTACAATGAGCAGTTCTTC. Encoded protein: CASSQAHSSYNEQFF.